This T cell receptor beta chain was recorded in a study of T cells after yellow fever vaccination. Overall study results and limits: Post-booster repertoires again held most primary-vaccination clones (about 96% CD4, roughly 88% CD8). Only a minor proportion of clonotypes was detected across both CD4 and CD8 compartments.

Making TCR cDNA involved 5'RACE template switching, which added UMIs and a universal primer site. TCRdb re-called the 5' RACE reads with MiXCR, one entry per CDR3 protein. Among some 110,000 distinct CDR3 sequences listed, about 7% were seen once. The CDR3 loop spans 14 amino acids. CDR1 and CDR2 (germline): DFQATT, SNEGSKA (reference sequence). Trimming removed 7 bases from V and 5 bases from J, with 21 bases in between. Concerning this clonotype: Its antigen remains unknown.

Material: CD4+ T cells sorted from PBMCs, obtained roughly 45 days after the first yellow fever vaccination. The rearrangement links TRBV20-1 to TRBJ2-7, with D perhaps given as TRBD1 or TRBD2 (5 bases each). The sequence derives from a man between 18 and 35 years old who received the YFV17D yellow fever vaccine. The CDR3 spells CSVPPDVGTDEQYF. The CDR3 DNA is TGCAGTGTTCCCCCCGATGTAGGGACCGACGAGCAGTACTTC.